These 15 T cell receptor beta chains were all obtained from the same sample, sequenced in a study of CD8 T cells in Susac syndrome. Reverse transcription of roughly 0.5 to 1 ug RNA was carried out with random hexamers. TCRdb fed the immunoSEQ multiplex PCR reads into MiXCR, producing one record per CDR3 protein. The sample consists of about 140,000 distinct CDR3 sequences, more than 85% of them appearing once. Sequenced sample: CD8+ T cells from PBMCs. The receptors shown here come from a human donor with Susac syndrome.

The CDR3 region has the DNA TGTGCCAGCAGCCCATTAGCGGGGAACACAGATACGCAGTATTTT. Encoded protein: CASSPLAGNTDTQYF. The gene calls are TRBV7-3 and TRBJ2-3; the match to TRBD2 covers 8 bases. With V trimmed by 5 bases and J by 2 bases, 6 bases remained unmatched. The germline V gene encodes CDR1 SGHTA and CDR2 FQGTGA. The CDR3 covers 15 residues. Full variable domain (remainder filled in from reference TRBV7-3 and TRBJ2-3): GAGVSQTPSNKVTEKGKYVELRCDPISGHTALYWYRQSLGQGPEFLIYFQGTGAADDSGLPNDRFFAVRPEGSVSTLKIQRTERGDSAVYLCASSPLAGNTDTQYFGPGTRLTVL.

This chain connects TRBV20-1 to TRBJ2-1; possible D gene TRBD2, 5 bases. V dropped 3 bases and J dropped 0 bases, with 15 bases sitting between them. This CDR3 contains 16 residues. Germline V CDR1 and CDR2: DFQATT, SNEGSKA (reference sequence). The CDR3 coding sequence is TGCAGTGCTAGTCCTATAGCGTCTAGCTCCTACAATGAGCAGTTCTTC. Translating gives CSASPIASSSYNEQFF.

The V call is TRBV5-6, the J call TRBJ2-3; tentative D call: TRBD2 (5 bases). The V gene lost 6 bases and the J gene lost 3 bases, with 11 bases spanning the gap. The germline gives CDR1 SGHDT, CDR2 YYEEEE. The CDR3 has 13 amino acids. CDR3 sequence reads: CASTEVLTDTQYF. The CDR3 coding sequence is TGTGCCAGCACGGAGGTTTTGACAGATACGCAGTATTTT.

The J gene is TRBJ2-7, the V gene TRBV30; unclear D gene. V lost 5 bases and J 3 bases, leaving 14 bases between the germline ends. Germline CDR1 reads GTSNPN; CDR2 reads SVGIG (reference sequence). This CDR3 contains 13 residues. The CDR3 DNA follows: TGTGCCTGGGAGGCTGAAGCAGGCTACGAGCAGTACTTC. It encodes CAWEAEAGYEQYF.

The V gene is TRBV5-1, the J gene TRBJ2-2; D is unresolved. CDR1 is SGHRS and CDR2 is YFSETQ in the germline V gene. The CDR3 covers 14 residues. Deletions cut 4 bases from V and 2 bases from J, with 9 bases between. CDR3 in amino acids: CASSTPTNTGELFF. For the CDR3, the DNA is TGCGCCAGCAGCACCCCGACCAACACCGGGGAGCTGTTTTTT.

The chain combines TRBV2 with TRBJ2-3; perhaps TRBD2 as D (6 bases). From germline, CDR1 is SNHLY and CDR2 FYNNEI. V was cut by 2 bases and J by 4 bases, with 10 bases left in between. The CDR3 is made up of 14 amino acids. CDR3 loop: CASSENSGADTQYF. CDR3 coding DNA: TGTGCCAGCAGTGAAAATTCGGGGGCAGATACGCAGTATTTT.

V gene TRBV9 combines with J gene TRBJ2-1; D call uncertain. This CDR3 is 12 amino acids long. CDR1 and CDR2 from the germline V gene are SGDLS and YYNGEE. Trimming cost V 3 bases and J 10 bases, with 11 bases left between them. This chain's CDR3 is CASSGFPGEQFF. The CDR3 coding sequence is TGTGCCAGCAGCGGTTTCCCTGGAGAGCAGTTCTTC.

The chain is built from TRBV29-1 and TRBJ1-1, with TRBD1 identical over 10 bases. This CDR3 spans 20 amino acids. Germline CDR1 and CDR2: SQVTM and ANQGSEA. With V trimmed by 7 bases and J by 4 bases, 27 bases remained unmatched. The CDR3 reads CSAGVSGQGSRKRVSTEAFF. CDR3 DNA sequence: TGCAGCGCAGGGGTCTCGGGACAGGGGTCCCGAAAAAGGGTCAGCACTGAAGCTTTCTTT.

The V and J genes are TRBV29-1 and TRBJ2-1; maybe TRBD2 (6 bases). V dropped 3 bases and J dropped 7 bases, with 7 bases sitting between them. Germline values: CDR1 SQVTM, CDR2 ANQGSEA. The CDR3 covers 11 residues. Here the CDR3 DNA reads TGCAGCGTTGATGGGGGGAATGAGCAGTTCTTC. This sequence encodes CSVDGGNEQFF.

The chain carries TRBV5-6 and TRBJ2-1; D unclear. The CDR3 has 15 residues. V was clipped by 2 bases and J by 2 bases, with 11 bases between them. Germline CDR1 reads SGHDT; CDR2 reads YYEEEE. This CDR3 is CASSFWPDAYNEQFF. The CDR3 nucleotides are TGTGCCAGCAGCTTCTGGCCGGATGCCTACAATGAGCAGTTCTTC.

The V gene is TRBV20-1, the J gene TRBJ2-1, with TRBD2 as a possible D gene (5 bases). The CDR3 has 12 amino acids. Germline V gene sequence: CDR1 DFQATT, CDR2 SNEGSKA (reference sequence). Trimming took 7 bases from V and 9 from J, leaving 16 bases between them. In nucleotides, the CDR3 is TGCAGTGGGCGGGCGGGTGCCCTTGAGCAGTTCTTC. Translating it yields CSGRAGALEQFF.

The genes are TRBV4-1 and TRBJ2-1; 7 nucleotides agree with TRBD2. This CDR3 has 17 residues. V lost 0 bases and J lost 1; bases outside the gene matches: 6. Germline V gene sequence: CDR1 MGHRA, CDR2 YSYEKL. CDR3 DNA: TGCGCCAGCAGCCAAGATTTGGTTAGCGGGTCCTACAATGAGCAGTTCTTC. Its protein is CASSQDLVSGSYNEQFF.

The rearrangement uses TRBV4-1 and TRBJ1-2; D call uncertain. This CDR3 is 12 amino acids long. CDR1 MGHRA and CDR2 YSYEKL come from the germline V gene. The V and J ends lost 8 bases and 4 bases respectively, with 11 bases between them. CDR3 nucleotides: TGCGCCAGCTCGTCTGTCCTCTATGGCTACACCTTC. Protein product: CASSSVLYGYTF.

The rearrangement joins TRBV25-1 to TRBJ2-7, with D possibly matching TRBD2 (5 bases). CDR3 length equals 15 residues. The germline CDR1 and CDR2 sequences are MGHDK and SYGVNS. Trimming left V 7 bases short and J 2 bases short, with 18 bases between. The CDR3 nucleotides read TGTGCCAGCACTCCTCCGGGGATCAGCGCCTACGAGCAGTACTTC. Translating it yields CASTPPGISAYEQYF.

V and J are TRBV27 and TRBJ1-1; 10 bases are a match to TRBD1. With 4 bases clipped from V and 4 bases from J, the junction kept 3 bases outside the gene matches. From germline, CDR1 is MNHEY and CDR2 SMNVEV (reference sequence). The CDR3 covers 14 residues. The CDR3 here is CASSSGTGVTEAFF. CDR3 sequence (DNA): TGTGCCAGCAGTTCAGGGACAGGGGTCACTGAAGCTTTCTTT.